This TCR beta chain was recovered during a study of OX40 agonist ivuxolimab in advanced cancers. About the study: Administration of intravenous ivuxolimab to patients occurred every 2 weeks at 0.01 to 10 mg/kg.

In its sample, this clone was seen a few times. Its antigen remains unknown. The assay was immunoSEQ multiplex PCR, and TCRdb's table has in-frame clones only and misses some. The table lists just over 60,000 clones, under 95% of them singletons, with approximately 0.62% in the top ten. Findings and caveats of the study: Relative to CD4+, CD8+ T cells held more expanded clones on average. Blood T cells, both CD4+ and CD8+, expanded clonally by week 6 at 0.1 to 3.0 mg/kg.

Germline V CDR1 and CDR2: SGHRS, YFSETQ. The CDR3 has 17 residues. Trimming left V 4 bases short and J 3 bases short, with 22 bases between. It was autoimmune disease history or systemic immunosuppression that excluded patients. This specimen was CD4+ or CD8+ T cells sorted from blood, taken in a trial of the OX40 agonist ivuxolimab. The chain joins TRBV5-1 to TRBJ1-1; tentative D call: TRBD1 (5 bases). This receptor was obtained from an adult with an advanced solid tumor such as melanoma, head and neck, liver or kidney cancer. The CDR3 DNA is TGCGCCAGCAGCACTTGGGCCTTGAGGGGTGTGGACACTGAAGCTTTCTTT. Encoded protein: CASSTWALRGVDTEAFF.